This entry lists 11 T cell receptor beta chains sequenced from one sample in a study of cytomegalovirus exposure and HLA in healthy donors. The PCR made use of 60 Vbeta and 13 Jbeta primers. Clones were read by immunoSEQ multiplex PCR, and TCRdb kept only the in-frame ones, dropping some. The sample records 150,000 to 200,000 clones, around 76% being singletons. The sample taken for sequencing was PBMCs. These receptors all stem from a female donor in good health and CMV-seronegative.

The rearrangement joins TRBV2 to TRBJ2-2; 9 positions agree with TRBD2. The CDR3 loop spans 16 amino acids. Germline-derived CDR1 and CDR2 are SNHLY and FYNNEI. J lost 6 bases, V lost 4 bases, and 9 bases had no gene match. Here the CDR3 DNA reads TGTGCCAGCAGTGGGAGGGGCGGGGGGGCCCCCGGGGAGCTGTTTTTT. Amino acids: CASSGRGGGAPGELFF.

This chain links TRBV5-4 with TRBJ2-1; 8 positions match TRBD2. This CDR3 spans 15 amino acids. CDR1 and CDR2 (germline): SGHNT, YYREEE (reference sequence). V lost 0 bases to trimming and J lost 4 bases; unmatched junction nucleotides: 3. The CDR3 coding sequence is TGTGCCAGCAGCTTGGATAGCGGGGTTTACAATGAGCAGTTCTTC. It encodes CASSLDSGVYNEQFF.

This clone has just a few counts. The V call is TRBV5-1, the J call TRBJ1-1, with D unresolved. V dropped 0 bases and J dropped 10 bases, with 10 bases sitting between them. Germline V gene data show CDR1 as SGHRS and CDR2 as YFSETQ. The CDR3 loop spans 12 amino acids. CDR3: CASSLGGQSAFF. In DNA form, the CDR3 reads TGCGCCAGCAGCTTGGGAGGGCAGTCAGCTTTCTTT.

V is TRBV9 and J is TRBJ1-2, with TRBD1 identical over 8 bases. The CDR3 contains 14 residues. Germline V gene data show CDR1 as SGDLS and CDR2 as YYNGEE. With 0 bases clipped from V and 7 bases from J, the junction kept 5 bases outside the gene matches. This CDR3 reads CASSVGRGLGGYTF. The CDR3 DNA reads TGTGCCAGCAGCGTAGGCAGGGGGCTGGGTGGCTACACCTTC.

This clone occurred a few times. The chain joins TRBV9 to TRBJ2-1, with D uncertain. Trimming cost V 0 bases and J 9 bases, with 10 bases left between them. The length of the CDR3 is 13 residues. Germline V gives CDR1 SGDLS, CDR2 YYNGEE. CDR3 DNA sequence: TGTGCCAGCAGCGTAGGTAGTCCGGGTGAGCAGTTCTTC. This encodes CASSVGSPGEQFF.

This clone was picked up one time. The chain combines TRBV30 with TRBJ1-6, with D maybe TRBD1 (6 bases). The CDR3 is 13 residues long. The germline gives CDR1 GTSNPN, CDR2 SVGIG (reference sequence). Between the trimmed V and J ends, which lost 5 bases and 5 bases, there was a span of 10 bases. CDR3 DNA: TGTGCCTGGCGGGCAGGGGATAATTCACCCCTCCACTTT. Protein sequence: CAWRAGDNSPLHF. Full variable domain (outside the CDR3, taken from reference TRBV30 and TRBJ1-6): SQTIHQWPATLVQPVGSPLSLECTVEGTSNPNLYWYRQAAGRGLQLLFYSVGIGQISSEVPQNLSASRPQDRQFILSSKKLLLSDSGFYLCAWRAGDNSPLHFGNGTRLTVT.

The chain joins TRBV5-6 to TRBJ2-2; TRBD1 is a possible D gene (6 bases). Germline CDR1 reads SGHDT; CDR2 reads YYEEEE. There are 14 residues in the CDR3. Trimming took off 4 bases at V and 6 bases at J, with 13 bases between the two ends. CDR3 sequence (DNA): TGTGCCAGCAGCGCAACAGGGTGGGCCGGGGAGCTGTTTTTT. Protein sequence: CASSATGWAGELFF. Together with reference TRBV5-6 and TRBJ2-2, the CDR3 gives the full variable domain: DAGVTQSPTHLIKTRGQQVTLRCSPKSGHDTVSWYQQALGQGPQFIFQYYEEEERQRGNFPDRFSGHQFPNYSSELNVNALLLGDSALYLCASSATGWAGELFFGEGSRLTVL.

The rearrangement uses TRBV5-1 and TRBJ2-3; D ambiguous. CDR1 and CDR2 from the germline V gene are SGHRS and YFSETQ. The CDR3 is 13 residues long. V lost 4 bases and J 0 bases, leaving 6 bases between the germline ends. CDR3: CASSPPSTDTQYF. CDR3 DNA: TGCGCCAGCAGCCCTCCCAGCACAGATACGCAGTATTTT. Based on the CDR3 plus reference TRBV5-1 and TRBJ2-3, the full variable domain is KAGVTQTPRYLIKTRGQQVTLSCSPISGHRSVSWYQQTPGQGLQFLFEYFSETQRNKGNFPGRFSGRQFSNSRSEMNVSTLELGDSALYLCASSPPSTDTQYFGPGTRLTVL.

This clone was picked up a small number of times. This chain connects TRBV28 to TRBJ2-7; 8 nucleotides match TRBD1. The CDR3 extends over 13 amino acids. The germline CDR1 and CDR2 sequences are MDHEN and SYDVKM. Germline trimming cut 4 bases from V and 4 bases from J; bases unmatched to any gene: 3. The CDR3 DNA reads TGTGCCAGCAGTTCGACAGGGGAGTACGAGCAGTACTTC. It encodes CASSSTGEYEQYF. The full variable domain, with the rest looked up from reference TRBV28 and TRBJ2-7, is DVKVTQSSRYLVKRTGEKVFLECVQDMDHENMFWYRQDPGLGLRLIYFSYDVKMKEKGDIPEGYSVSREKKERFSLILESASTNQTSMYLCASSSTGEYEQYFGPGTRLTVT.

J is TRBJ2-7 and V is TRBV18, with 8 bases aligning to TRBD2. V lost 5 bases to trimming and J lost 7 bases; unmatched junction nucleotides: 7. CDR3 size: 13 residues. The germline CDR1 and CDR2 sequences are KGHSH and LQKENI. CDR3 region: CASSSSGGEEQYF. CDR3 in DNA: TGTGCCAGCTCATCTTCGGGAGGGGAAGAGCAGTACTTC.

The V and J genes are TRBV5-1 and TRBJ1-1; 9 bases agree with TRBD1. The CDR3 consists of 15 residues. With V trimmed by 4 bases and J by 1 base, 5 bases remained unmatched. CDR1 is SGHRS, CDR2 YFSETQ, per germline. The CDR3 is CASSIGTGRNTEAFF. CDR3 DNA: TGCGCCAGCAGCATAGGGACAGGGAGGAACACTGAAGCTTTCTTT. The whole variable domain, remainder taken from reference TRBV5-1 and TRBJ1-1, is KAGVTQTPRYLIKTRGQQVTLSCSPISGHRSVSWYQQTPGQGLQFLFEYFSETQRNKGNFPGRFSGRQFSNSRSEMNVSTLELGDSALYLCASSIGTGRNTEAFFGQGTRLTVV.